This TCR beta chain was sequenced during a study of blood T cell repertoires in COVID-19. Background on the study: Sources were T cells, B-cell-depleted T cells, or PBMCs; the material itself was cDNA or gDNA.

Sequencing used immunoSEQ multiplex PCR; TCRdb keeps in-frame clones, though not all of them. The data show around 150,000 clones, about 80% seen once. The CDR3 extends over 14 amino acids. Germline lookup yields CDR1 MNHNY and CDR2 SVGAGI (reference sequence). Trimming took 0 bases from V and 6 from J, leaving 12 bases between them. The chain uses TRBV6-6 and TRBJ2-7; D gene uncertain. The clonotype was recovered from a woman aged 60-70 years with acute or convalescent COVID-19. Sample: peripheral blood. The CDR3 nucleotides are TGTGCCAGCAGTTACTCGTCCAGGAATGGCGAGCAGTACTTC. This encodes CASSYSSRNGEQYF.